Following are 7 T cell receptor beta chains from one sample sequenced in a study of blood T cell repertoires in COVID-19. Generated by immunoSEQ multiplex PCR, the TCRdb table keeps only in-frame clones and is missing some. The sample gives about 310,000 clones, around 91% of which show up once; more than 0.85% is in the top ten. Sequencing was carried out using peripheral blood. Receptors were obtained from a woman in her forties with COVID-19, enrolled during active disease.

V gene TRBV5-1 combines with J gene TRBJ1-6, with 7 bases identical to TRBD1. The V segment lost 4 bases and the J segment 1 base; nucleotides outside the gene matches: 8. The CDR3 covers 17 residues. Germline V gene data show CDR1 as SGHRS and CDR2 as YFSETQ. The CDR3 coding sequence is TGCGCCAGCAGCGCGCTGAACAGGGGATCCTATAATTCACCCCTCCACTTT. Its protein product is CASSALNRGSYNSPLHF.

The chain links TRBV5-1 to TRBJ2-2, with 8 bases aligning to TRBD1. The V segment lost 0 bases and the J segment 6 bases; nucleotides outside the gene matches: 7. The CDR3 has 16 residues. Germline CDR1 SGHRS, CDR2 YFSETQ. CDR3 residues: CASSLGSTGDSGELFF. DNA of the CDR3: TGCGCCAGCAGCTTGGGATCGACAGGGGATTCCGGGGAGCTGTTTTTT.

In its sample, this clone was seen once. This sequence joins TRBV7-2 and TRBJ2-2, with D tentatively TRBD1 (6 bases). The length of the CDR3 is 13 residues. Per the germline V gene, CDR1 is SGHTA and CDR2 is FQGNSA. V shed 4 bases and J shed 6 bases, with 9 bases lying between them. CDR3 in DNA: TGTGCCAGCAGCTCCAACAGGGCCGGGGAGCTGTTTTTT. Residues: CASSSNRAGELFF.

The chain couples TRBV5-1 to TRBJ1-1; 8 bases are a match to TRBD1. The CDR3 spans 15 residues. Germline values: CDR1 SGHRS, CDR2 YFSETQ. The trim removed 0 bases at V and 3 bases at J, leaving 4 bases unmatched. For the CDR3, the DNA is TGCGCCAGCAGCTTGGGGGACAGGTCTGACACTGAAGCTTTCTTT. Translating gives CASSLGDRSDTEAFF.

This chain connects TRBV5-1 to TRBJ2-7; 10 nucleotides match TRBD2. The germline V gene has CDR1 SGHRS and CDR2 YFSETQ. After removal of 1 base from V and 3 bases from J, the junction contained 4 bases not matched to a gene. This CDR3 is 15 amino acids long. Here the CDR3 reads CASSLSTSGNYEQYF. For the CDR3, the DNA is TGCGCCAGCAGCTTGAGTACTAGCGGGAACTACGAGCAGTACTTC. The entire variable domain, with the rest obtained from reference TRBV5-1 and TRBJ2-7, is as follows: KAGVTQTPRYLIKTRGQQVTLSCSPISGHRSVSWYQQTPGQGLQFLFEYFSETQRNKGNFPGRFSGRQFSNSRSEMNVSTLELGDSALYLCASSLSTSGNYEQYFGPGTRLTVT.

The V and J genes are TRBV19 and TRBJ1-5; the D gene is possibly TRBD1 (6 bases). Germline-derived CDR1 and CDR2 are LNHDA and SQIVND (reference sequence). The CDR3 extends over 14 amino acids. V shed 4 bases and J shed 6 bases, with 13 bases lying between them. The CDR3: CASSTRTDIQPQHF. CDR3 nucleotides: TGTGCCAGTAGTACCCGGACAGATATTCAGCCCCAGCATTTT.

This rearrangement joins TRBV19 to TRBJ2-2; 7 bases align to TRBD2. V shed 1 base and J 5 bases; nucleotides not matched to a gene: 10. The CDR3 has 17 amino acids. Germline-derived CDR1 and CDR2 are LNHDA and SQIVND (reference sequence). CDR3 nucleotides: TGTGCCAGTAGTATAGGTACTTGGACTAGTCGGACCGGGGAGCTGTTTTTT. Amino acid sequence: CASSIGTWTSRTGELFF.